This T cell receptor beta chain was sequenced for a study of blood T cells in healthy people across ages. Findings and limits, study-wide: The study found TCR beta diversity correlated strongly with naive T cell percentage.

Trimming removed 4 bases from V and 0 bases from J, with 13 bases in between. Germline CDR1 reads SQVTM; CDR2 reads ANQGSEA. This CDR3 is built from 14 residues. Next came a second PCR, run for about 6 to 12 cycles, which used a sample-barcoded 5' primer along with a J-beta primer mix. TCRdb ran MiXCR on the 5' RACE reads and lists one entry per CDR3 protein. The top ten hold about 8% of the sample, which has about 1,800,000 distinct CDR3 sequences, over 25% seen once. The sample holds a few counts of this clonotype. Its matching antigen is unknown. The specimen was blood. The rearrangement joins TRBV29-1 to TRBJ2-7; weak D call: TRBD2 (5 bases). The TCR originated in a woman aged 25 to 39 in good health. The CDR3 DNA reads as TGCAGCGTTGCCATTTCCGGGATCTCCTACGAGCAGTACTTC. This gives the protein CSVAISGISYEQYF.